This T cell receptor (beta chain) stems from a study of blood T cells in healthy people across ages. CDR1 SGHTA and CDR2 FQGTGA come from the germline V gene. V shed 3 bases, J shed 1 base, and the junction held 3 bases outside the gene matches. The CDR3 is 15 amino acids. Using a J-beta primer mix together with a sample-barcoded 5' primer, a second PCR was run for 7 to 11 cycles. Every sample returned 2.5 million or more CDR3-containing paired-end reads. TCRdb re-called the 5' RACE reads with MiXCR, one entry per CDR3 protein. The table has under 1,100,000 distinct CDR3 sequences, around 25% seen once; the top ten hold approximately 0.7%. Each donor had around 11 milliliters of peripheral blood drawn. They isolated at least 6 million PBMCs from each sample. The same data also contributed to another study, on T cells of mothers and their children.

This receptor was obtained from a girl aged 2-9 years in good health. This rearrangement joins TRBV7-3 to TRBJ2-3; 8 bases line up with TRBD2. The sample taken for sequencing was blood. The CDR3 here is CASSFLAGRTDTQYF. The CDR3 DNA sequence: TGTGCCAGCAGCTTTTTAGCGGGACGCACAGATACGCAGTATTTT.